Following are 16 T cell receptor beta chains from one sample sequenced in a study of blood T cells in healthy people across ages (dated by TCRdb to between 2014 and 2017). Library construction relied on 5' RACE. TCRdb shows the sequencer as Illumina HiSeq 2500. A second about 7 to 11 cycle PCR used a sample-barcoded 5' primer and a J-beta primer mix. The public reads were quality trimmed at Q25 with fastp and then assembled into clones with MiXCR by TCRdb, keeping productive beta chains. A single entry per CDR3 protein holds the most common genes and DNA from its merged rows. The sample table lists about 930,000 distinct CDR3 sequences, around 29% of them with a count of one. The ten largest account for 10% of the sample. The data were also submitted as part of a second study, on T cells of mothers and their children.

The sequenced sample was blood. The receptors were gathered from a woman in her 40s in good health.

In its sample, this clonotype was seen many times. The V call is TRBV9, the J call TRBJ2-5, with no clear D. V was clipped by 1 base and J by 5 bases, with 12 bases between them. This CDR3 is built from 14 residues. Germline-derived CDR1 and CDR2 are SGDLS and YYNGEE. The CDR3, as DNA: TGTGCCAGCAGCGTATCACCTACGAGGGAGACCCAGTACTTC. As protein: CASSVSPTRETQYF.

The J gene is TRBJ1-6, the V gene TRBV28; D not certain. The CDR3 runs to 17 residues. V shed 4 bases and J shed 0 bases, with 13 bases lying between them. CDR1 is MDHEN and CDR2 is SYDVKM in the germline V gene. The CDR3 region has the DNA TGTGCCAGCAGTTCCGACGGGTCCAGCTCCTATAATTCACCCCTCCACTTT. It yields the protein CASSSDGSSSYNSPLHF.

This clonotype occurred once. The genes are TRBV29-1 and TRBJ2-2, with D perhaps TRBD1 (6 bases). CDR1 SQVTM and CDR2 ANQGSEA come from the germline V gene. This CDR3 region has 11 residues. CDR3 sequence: CRAGDTGELFF. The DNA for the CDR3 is TGCAGGGCAGGGGATACCGGGGAGCTGTTTTTT.

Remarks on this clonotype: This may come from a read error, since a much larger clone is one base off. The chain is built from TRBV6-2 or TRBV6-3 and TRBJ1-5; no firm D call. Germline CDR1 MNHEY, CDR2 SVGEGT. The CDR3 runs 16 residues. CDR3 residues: CACSSRGIDGNQPQHF. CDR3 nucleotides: TGTGCCTGCAGCTCCCGGGGTATTGACGGCAATCAGCCCCAGCATTTT.

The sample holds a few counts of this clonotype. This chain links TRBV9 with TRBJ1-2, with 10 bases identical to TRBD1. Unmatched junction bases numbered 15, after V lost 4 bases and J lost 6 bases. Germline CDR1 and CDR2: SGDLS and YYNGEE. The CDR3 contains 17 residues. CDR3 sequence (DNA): TGTGCCAGCAGCCCACGACAGGGGGCTGTAGTCGGGGATGGCTACACCTTC. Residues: CASSPRQGAVVGDGYTF. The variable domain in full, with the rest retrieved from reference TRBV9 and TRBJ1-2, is DSGVTQTPKHLITATGQRVTLRCSPRSGDLSVYWYQQSLDQGLQFLIQYYNGEERAKGNILERFSAQQFPDLHSELNLSSLELGDSALYFCASSPRQGAVVGDGYTFGSGTRLTVV.

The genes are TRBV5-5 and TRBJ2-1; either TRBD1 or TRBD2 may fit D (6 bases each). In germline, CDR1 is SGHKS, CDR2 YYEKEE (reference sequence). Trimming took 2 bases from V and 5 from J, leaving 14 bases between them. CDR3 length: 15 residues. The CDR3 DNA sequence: TGTGCCAGCAGCTTAAGACTAGGGGGGCACAATGAGCAGTTCTTC. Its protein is CASSLRLGGHNEQFF.

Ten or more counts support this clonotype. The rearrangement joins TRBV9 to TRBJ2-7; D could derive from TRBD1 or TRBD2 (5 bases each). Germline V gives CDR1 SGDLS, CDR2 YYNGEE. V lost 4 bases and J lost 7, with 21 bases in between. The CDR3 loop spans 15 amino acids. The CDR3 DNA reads TGTGCCAGCAGCCCCCTTGAGGGGTCCCTACGAGAGCAGTACTTC. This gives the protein CASSPLEGSLREQYF.

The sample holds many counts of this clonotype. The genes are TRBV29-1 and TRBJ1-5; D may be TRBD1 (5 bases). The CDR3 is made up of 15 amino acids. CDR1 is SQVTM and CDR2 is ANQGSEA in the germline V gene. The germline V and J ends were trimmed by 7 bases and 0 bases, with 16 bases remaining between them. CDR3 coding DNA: TGCAGCGCTGGGGACGGGGACTATAGCAATCAGCCCCAGCATTTT. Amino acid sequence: CSAGDGDYSNQPQHF.

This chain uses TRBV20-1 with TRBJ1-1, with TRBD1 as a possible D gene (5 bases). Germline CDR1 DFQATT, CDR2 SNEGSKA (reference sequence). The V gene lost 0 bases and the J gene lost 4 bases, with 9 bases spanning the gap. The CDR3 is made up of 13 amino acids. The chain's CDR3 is CSAREGEPTEAFF. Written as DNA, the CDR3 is TGCAGTGCTAGAGAGGGGGAGCCCACTGAAGCTTTCTTT.

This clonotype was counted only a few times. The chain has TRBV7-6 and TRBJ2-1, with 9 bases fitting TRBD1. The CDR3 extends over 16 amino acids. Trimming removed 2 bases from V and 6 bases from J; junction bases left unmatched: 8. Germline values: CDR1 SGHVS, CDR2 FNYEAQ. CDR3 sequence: CASSLSEGTGRNEQFF. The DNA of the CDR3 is TGTGCCAGCAGCTTATCAGAGGGGACAGGGCGCAATGAGCAGTTCTTC.

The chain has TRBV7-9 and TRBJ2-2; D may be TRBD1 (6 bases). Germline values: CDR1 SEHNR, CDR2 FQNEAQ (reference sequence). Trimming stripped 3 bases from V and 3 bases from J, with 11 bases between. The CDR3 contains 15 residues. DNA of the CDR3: TGTGCCAGCAGCTTGTGGGACACCGACACCGGGGAGCTGTTTTTT. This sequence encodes CASSLWDTDTGELFF.

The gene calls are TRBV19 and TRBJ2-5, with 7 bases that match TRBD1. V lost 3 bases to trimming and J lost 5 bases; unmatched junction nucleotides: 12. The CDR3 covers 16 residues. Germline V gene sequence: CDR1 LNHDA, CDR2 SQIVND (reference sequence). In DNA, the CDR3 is TGTGCCAGTAGTATGGGAATGACAGGGCCCATGGAGACCCAGTACTTC. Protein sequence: CASSMGMTGPMETQYF.

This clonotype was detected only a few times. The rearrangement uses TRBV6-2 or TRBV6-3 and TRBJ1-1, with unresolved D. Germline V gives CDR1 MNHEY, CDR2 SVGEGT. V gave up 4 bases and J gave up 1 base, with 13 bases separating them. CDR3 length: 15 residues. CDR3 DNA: TGTGCCAGCAGTTTTAAACCCGGGGAGAACACTGAAGCTTTCTTT. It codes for CASSFKPGENTEAFF.

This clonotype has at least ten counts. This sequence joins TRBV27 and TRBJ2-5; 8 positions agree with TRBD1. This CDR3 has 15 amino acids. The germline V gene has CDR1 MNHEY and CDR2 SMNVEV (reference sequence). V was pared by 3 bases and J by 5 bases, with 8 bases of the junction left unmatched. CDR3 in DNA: TGTGCCAGCAGTTTGGCAGGGGGCGTTTGGGAGACCCAGTACTTC. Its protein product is CASSLAGGVWETQYF.

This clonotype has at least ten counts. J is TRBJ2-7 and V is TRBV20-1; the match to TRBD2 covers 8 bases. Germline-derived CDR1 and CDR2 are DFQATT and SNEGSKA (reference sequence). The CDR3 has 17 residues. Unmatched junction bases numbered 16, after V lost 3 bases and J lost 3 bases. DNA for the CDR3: TGCAGTGCTAGCGACCCGCGGGCTAGCGGGCGATACTACGAGCAGTACTTC. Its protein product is CSASDPRASGRYYEQYF.

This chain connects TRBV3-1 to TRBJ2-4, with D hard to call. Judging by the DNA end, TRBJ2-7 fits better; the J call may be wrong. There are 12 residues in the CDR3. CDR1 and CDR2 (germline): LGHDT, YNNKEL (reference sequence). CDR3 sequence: CASSRGRIEQYF. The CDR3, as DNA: TGTGCCAGCAGCCGGGGTAGGATCGAGCAGTACTTC.